Below, 14 T cell receptor beta chains from the same sample are listed, as sequenced in a study of T-cell reconstitution after alpha-beta-depleted transplantation in children. For TCRbeta, the library was prepared with unique molecular identifiers. From the PCR reads, TCRdb called clonotypes with MiXCR, one entry per CDR3 protein. The table has hundreds of thousands of distinct CDR3 sequences, 25% seen once. This sample comprised PBMCs, obtained before TCRalphabeta/CD19-depleted stem cell transplant. The source of these receptors is a girl aged 2 to 10 with Fanconi anemia, due to receive a stem cell transplant.

A note on this clonotype: Its ends do not fully match the called genes, so a read error is possible. V is TRBV15 and J is TRBJ1-2, with D unclear. This CDR3 contains 14 residues. Germline loops: CDR1 LNHNV, CDR2 YYDKDF (reference sequence). The CDR3 DNA sequence: TGTGCCACCAGCCGAGAAGTCCAGTCCTATGGCTACACCTTC. Its protein is CATSREVQSYGYTF.

This clonotype was counted ten times or more. This rearrangement joins TRBV12-3 or TRBV12-4 to TRBJ1-2; D unclear. V shed 5 bases and J shed 0 bases, with 7 bases lying between them. The CDR3 consists of 13 residues. CDR3 coding DNA: TGTGCCAGCAGTCTCGGGCCTAACTATGGCTACACCTTC. Protein: CASSLGPNYGYTF.

The CDR3 nucleotides are TGCAGCGTTGTACGATCGGAAAACACCTACGAGCAGTACTTC. Translated: CSVVRSENTYEQYF. V gene TRBV29-1 combines with J gene TRBJ2-7, with unresolved D. V shed 4 bases and J shed 2 bases, with 15 bases lying between them. This CDR3 comprises 14 residues. Germline V gene data show CDR1 as SQVTM and CDR2 as ANQGSEA.

The V call is TRBV2, the J call TRBJ2-1, with 8 bases lining up with TRBD2. The CDR3 spans 15 residues. Germline CDR1 is SNHLY and CDR2 is FYNNEI. The V and J ends lost 7 bases and 4 bases, in that order; junction bases with no gene match: 9. This CDR3 is CASTSRERGYNEQFF. Here the CDR3 DNA reads TGTGCCAGCACGTCGCGGGAGCGGGGGTACAATGAGCAGTTCTTC.

V is TRBV7-3 and J is TRBJ2-1; TRBD2 matches at 7 bases. There are 17 residues in the CDR3. The J segment lost 5 bases and the V segment lost 2 bases, leaving 12 bases of the junction unmatched. Germline CDR1 is SGHTA and CDR2 is FQGTGA. The CDR3 region is CASSLRRSGGRDNEQFF. The CDR3 DNA reads TGTGCCAGCAGCTTACGACGGAGCGGCGGGAGAGACAATGAGCAGTTCTTC.

The chain joins TRBV12-3 or TRBV12-4 to TRBJ1-2, with 7 bases lining up with TRBD1. V shed 1 base, J shed 9 bases, and the junction held 11 bases outside the gene matches. The CDR3 is made up of 15 amino acids. CDR3 sequence (DNA): TGTGCCAGCAGTTTAGGACCCACAGGGGCGCCAAGCTACACCTTC. Its protein is CASSLGPTGAPSYTF.

The chain carries TRBV5-1 and TRBJ2-5; D gene ambiguous. From germline, CDR1 is SGHRS and CDR2 YFSETQ. CDR3 length: 13 amino acids. Trimming shortened V by 0 bases and J by 7 bases, and 10 bases separated the two germline ends. This chain's CDR3 is CASSLAVKGTQYF. The CDR3 DNA follows: TGCGCCAGCAGCTTGGCCGTGAAAGGGACCCAGTACTTC.

The rearrangement links TRBV20-1 to TRBJ2-5, with D possibly TRBD1 on 6 matching bases. Per germline, CDR1 DFQATT and CDR2 SNEGSKA (reference sequence). V shed 3 bases and J shed 3 bases, with 11 bases lying between them. The CDR3 loop spans 13 amino acids. CDR3 nucleotides: TGCAGTGCTAGGGTAGGGGGAGAAGAGACCCAGTACTTC. Translated: CSARVGGEETQYF.

V usage is TRBV20-1 and J usage is TRBJ2-3, with TRBD2 identical over 9 bases. With V trimmed by 5 bases and J by 5 bases, 11 bases remained unmatched. This CDR3 comprises 15 residues. CDR1 is DFQATT, CDR2 SNEGSKA, per germline (reference sequence). The CDR3 DNA reads TGCAGTGCTGAGATTCTAGCGGGATGGGGAGATACGCAGTATTTT. Its protein is CSAEILAGWGDTQYF.

This clonotype has a single count. The J gene is TRBJ1-3, the V gene TRBV7-9, with 7 bases that match TRBD1. CDR3 length: 16 residues. Trimming at V came to 5 bases and at J to 2 bases, leaving 9 bases not matched to a gene. Germline V CDR1 and CDR2: SEHNR, FQNEAQ (reference sequence). The CDR3 loop reads CASSPPQGMPGNTIYF. The CDR3, as DNA: TGTGCCAGCAGCCCACCACAGGGGATGCCTGGAAACACCATATATTTT.

This clonotype was observed many times. V is TRBV6-1 and J is TRBJ2-7; 9 bases line up with TRBD2. Per the germline V gene, CDR1 is MNHNS and CDR2 is SASEGT. The junction had 12 bases not matched to a gene; V was cut back by 11 bases and J by 4 bases. This CDR3 spans 14 amino acids. CDR3 coding DNA: TGTGCCGCGGGGCGGGAGGGCCAAAGGTACGAGCAGTACTTC. This translates into CAAGREGQRYEQYF.

The V gene is TRBV3-1, the J gene TRBJ2-7, with 9 bases fitting TRBD2. V trimming: 4 bases; J trimming: 4 bases; junction bases outside the gene matches: 2. The CDR3 totals 13 residues. Per the germline V gene, CDR1 is LGHDT and CDR2 is YNNKEL (reference sequence). The DNA for the CDR3 is TGTGCCAGCAGCCCACTAGCGGGTTACGAGCAGTACTTC. Residues: CASSPLAGYEQYF.

This rearrangement joins TRBV5-8 to TRBJ1-1; D is uncertain. Germline CDR1 reads SGHTS; CDR2 reads YDEGEE. With 4 bases removed from V and 4 bases from J, the gap between germline ends came to 8 bases. The CDR3 length is 12 residues. The CDR3 spells CASSAYGTEAFF. The CDR3 region has the DNA TGTGCCAGCAGCGCTTATGGCACTGAAGCTTTCTTT.

Turning to this clonotype: A much larger clone is a single base away; this may be a read error. This likely comes from a read error, as the CDR3 has no conserved phenylalanine or tryptophan at its end. The J gene is TRBJ1-2, the V gene TRBV4-2; D uncertain. Trimming pared 0 bases from V and 5 bases from J, leaving 4 bases between. The CDR3 is made up of 12 amino acids. Germline CDR1 and CDR2: LGHNA and YNFKEQ. For the CDR3, the DNA is TGTGCCAGCAGCCAAGACAGATATGGCTACACCTGC. Encoded protein: CASSQDRYGYTC.